This T cell receptor beta chain was found in a study of T-cell memory formation after mild COVID-19. Study-level results: A subset of responding clones appeared in pre-infection memory, suggesting cross-reactive memory joined. Shrinking CD4+ clones were chiefly CM and EM; CD8+ ones were chiefly EMRA.

TCR alpha and TCR beta cDNA libraries with sample barcodes and UMIs came from 5'RACE using constant-segment primers. TCRdb passed the 5' RACE reads through MiXCR, listing each CDR3 protein once. The table shows 450,000 to 700,000 distinct CDR3 sequences, with under 20% occurring only once. To note about this clonotype: Its matching antigen is unknown.

The V and J ends lost 3 bases and 4 bases, in that order; junction bases with no gene match: 3. This CDR3 contains 15 residues. The germline V gene has CDR1 SGHTA and CDR2 FQGNSA. Sequences were obtained from PBMCs or a T cell subset sorted from them (not recorded which). The chain employs TRBV7-2 and TRBJ2-3, with 11 bases lining up with TRBD2. The sequence came from an adult woman who had mild COVID-19 (a few samples of this study predate the infection). Cell type and time point are not known. CDR3 sequence reads: CASSLTSGNADTQYF. The CDR3 DNA follows: TGTGCCAGCAGCTTGACTAGCGGGAACGCAGATACGCAGTATTTT. Based on the CDR3 plus reference TRBV7-2 and TRBJ2-3, the full variable domain is GAGVSQSPSNKVTEKGKDVELRCDPISGHTALYWYRQSLGQGLEFLIYFQGNSAPDKSGLPSDRFSAERTGGSVSTLTIQRTQQEDSAVYLCASSLTSGNADTQYFGPGTRLTVL.